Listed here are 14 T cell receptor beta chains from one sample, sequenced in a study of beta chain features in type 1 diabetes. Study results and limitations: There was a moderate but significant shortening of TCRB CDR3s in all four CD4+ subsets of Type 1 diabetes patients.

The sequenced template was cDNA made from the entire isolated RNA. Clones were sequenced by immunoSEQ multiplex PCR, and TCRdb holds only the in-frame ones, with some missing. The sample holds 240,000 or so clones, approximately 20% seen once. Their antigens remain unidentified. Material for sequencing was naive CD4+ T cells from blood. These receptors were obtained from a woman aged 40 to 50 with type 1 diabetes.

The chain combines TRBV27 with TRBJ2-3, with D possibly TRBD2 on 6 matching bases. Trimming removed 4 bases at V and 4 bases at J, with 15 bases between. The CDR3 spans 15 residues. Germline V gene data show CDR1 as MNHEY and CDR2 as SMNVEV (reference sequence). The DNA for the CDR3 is TGTGCCAGCAGTTGGGTGGCTGGAGGGGCAGATACGCAGTATTTT. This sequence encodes CASSWVAGGADTQYF.

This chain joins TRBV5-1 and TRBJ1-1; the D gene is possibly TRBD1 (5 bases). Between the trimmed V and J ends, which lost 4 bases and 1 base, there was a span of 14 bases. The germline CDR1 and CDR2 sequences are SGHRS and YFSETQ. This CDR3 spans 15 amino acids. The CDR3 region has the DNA TGCGCCAGCAGCCGATCCATCACAGGGAACACTGAAGCTTTCTTT. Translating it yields CASSRSITGNTEAFF. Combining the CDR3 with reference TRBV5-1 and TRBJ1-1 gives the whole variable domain KAGVTQTPRYLIKTRGQQVTLSCSPISGHRSVSWYQQTPGQGLQFLFEYFSETQRNKGNFPGRFSGRQFSNSRSEMNVSTLELGDSALYLCASSRSITGNTEAFFGQGTRLTVV.

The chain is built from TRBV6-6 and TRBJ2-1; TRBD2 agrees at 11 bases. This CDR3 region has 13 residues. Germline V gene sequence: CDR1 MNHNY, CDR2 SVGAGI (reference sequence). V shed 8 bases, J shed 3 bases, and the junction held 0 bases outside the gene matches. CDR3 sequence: CASGTSGYNEQFF. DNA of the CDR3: TGTGCCAGCGGGACTAGCGGCTACAATGAGCAGTTCTTC.

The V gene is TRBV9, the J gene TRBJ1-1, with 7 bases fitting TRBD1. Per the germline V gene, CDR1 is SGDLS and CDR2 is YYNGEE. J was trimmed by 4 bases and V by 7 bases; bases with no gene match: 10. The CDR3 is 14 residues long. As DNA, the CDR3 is TGTGCCAGCTCGCAGGGGGTCATCGGCACTGAAGCTTTCTTT. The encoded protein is CASSQGVIGTEAFF.

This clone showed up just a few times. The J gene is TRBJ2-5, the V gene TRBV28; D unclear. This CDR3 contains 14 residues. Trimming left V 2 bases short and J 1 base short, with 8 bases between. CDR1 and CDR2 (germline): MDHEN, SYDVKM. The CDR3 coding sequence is TGTGCCAGCAGTTTACTCCGCGGCCAAGAGACCCAGTACTTC. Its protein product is CASSLLRGQETQYF.

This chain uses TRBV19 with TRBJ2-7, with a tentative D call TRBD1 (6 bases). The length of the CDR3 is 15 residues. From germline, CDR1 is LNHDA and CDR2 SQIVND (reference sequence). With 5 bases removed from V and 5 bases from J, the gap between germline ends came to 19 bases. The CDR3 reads CASSAGTWDRDEQYF. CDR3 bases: TGTGCCAGTAGTGCTGGGACATGGGACCGGGACGAGCAGTACTTC.

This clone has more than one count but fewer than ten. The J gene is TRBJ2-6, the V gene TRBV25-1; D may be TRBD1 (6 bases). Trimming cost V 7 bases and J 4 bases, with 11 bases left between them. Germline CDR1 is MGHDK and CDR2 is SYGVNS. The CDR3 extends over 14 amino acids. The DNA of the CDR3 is TGTGCCAGCACAGGGGAGTCCGGGGCCAACGTCCTGACTTTC. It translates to CASTGESGANVLTF.

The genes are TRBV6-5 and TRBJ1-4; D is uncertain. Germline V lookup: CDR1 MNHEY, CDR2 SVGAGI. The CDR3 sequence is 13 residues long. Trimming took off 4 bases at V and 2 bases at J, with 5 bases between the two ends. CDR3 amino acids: CASSSLTNEKLFF. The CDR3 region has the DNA TGTGCCAGCAGTTCTTTGACTAATGAAAAACTGTTTTTT.

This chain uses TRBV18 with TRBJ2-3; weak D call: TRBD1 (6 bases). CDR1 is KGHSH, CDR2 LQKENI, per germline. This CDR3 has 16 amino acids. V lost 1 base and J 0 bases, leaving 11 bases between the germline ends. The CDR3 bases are TGTGCCAGCTCACCACTCAAAGGGGGAAGCACAGATACGCAGTATTTT. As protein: CASSPLKGGSTDTQYF.

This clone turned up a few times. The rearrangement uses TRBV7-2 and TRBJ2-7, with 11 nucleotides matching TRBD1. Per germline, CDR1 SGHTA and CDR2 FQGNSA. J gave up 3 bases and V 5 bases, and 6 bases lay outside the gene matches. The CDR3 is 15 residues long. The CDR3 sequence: CASSTRTGGIYEQYF. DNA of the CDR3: TGTGCCAGCAGCACCCGGACAGGGGGCATCTACGAGCAGTACTTC.

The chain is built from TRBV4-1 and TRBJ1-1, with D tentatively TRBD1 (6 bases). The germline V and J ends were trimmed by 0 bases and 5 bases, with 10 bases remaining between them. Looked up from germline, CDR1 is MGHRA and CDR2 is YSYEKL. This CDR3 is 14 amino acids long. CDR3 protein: CASSQEQGRTEAFF. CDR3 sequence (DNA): TGCGCCAGCAGCCAAGAGCAGGGGCGGACTGAAGCTTTCTTT.

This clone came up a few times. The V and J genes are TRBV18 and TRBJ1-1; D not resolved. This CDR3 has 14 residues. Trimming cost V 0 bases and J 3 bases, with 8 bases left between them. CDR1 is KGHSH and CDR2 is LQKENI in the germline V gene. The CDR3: CASSPPIYDTEAFF. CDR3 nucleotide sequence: TGTGCCAGCTCACCACCGATCTATGACACTGAAGCTTTCTTT.

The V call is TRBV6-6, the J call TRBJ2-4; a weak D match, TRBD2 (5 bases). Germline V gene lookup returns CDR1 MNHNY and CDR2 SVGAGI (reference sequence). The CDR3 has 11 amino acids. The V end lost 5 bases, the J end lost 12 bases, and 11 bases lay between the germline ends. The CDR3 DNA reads TGTGCCAGCAGTAACCGGGATACTCAGTACTTC. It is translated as CASSNRDTQYF.

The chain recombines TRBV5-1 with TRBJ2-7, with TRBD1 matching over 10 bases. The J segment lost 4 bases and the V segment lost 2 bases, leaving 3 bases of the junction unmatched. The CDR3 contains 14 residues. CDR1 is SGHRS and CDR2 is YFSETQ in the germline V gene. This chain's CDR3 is CASSFGQGGYEQYF. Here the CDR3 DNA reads TGCGCCAGCAGCTTCGGACAGGGGGGGTACGAGCAGTACTTC. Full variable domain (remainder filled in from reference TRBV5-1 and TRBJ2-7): KAGVTQTPRYLIKTRGQQVTLSCSPISGHRSVSWYQQTPGQGLQFLFEYFSETQRNKGNFPGRFSGRQFSNSRSEMNVSTLELGDSALYLCASSFGQGGYEQYFGPGTRLTVT.